These T cell receptor beta chains were read from a single sample in a study of blood T cell repertoires in COVID-19. TCRdb's table, derived via immunoSEQ multiplex PCR, lists solely in-frame clones and lacks some. The data contain approximately 350,000 clones, 85% to 90% of them singletons. The sample comprised peripheral blood. The receptor source for this set is a woman in her 70s with COVID-19, enrolled during active disease. CDR3s include the opening cysteine and the closing phenylalanine or tryptophan. The D gene is left open where the match is weak. Clone size is shown for a subset of rows, as once, few, many or a class of expanded clone.

abundance	d_gene	v_gene	j_gene	CDR3nt	CDR3aa
NA	NA	TRBV28	TRBJ1-1	TGTGCCAGCAGTTTAAGAAGTGTCAGGGCGAGACTGAACACTGAAGCTTTCTTT	CASSLRSVRARLNTEAFF
NA	TRBD1	TRBV19	TRBJ1-5	TGTGCCAGTAGCGCAACCGGGACAGCATATCAGCCCCAGCATTTT	CASSATGTAYQPQHF
NA	TRBD1	TRBV5-1	TRBJ1-2	TGCGCCAGCAGCTTCCAGCCGGGACAGCCTAACTATGGCTACACCTTC	CASSFQPGQPNYGYTF
NA	NA	TRBV7-8	TRBJ2-7	TGTGCCAGCAGCGTAAGACAGGACTCGTCCTATGAGCAGTACTTC	CASSVRQDSSYEQYF
NA	NA	TRBV11-2	TRBJ1-3	TGTGCCAGCAGCACAACGACAGACACTCTTGGAAACACCATATATTTT	CASSTTTDTLGNTIYF
few	TRBD1	TRBV19	TRBJ2-1	TGTGCCAGTAGTATTGGGGACAGGTCTGACAATGAGCAGTTCTTC	CASSIGDRSDNEQFF
once	NA	TRBV2	TRBJ1-1	TGTGCCAGCACCCTGTACACTGAAGCTTTCTTT	CASTLYTEAFF
NA	NA	TRBV7-2	TRBJ2-7	TGTGCCAGCAGCTTAAACAGGGCTTCTTCCTACGAGCAGTACTTC	CASSLNRASSYEQYF
once	TRBD1	TRBV30	TRBJ1-2	TGTGCCTGGAGGGGACAGGGTTTGGGTGACTATGGCTACACCTTC	CAWRGQGLGDYGYTF
once	NA	TRBV20-1	TRBJ2-7	TGCAGTGCTAGGGGTGCGGGTGAGCAGTACTTC	CSARGAGEQYF
once	NA	TRBV6-5	TRBJ1-5	TGTGCCAGCAGATCAGGGAGGGGTGGCAATCAGCCCCAGCATTTT	CASRSGRGGNQPQHF
NA	TRBD1	TRBV27	TRBJ2-7	TGTGCCAGCAGTTTACTACAGGGGGCCTACGAGCAGTACTTC	CASSLLQGAYEQYF
NA	NA	TRBV14	TRBJ1-1	TGTGCCAGCAGCCAAGGGGGGGTCGGGGCTTTCTTT	CASSQGGVGAFF
NA	TRBD1	TRBV27	TRBJ2-7	TGTGCCAGCAGTTTATTGGGACAGGGGAGCTACGAGCAGTACTTC	CASSLLGQGSYEQYF
NA	TRBD2	TRBV7-2	TRBJ2-7	TGTGCCAGCAGCTTTCCCGTCCCCGCGGGGGGGCTGGACGAGCAGTACTTC	CASSFPVPAGGLDEQYF
NA	TRBD1	TRBV3-1/TRBV3-2	TRBJ1-2	TGTGCCAGCAGCCAGTCCGGGACAGCCAGGAACTATGGCTACACCTTC	CASSQSGTARNYGYTF
NA	TRBD1	TRBV27	TRBJ2-1	TGTGCCAGCAGTTCGACAGGGGCCTCCTACAATGAGCAGTTCTTC	CASSSTGASYNEQFF
NA	TRBD1	TRBV6-5	TRBJ1-6	TGTGCCAGCAGTTCCCCGGACAGGGTTGGGAATTCACCCCTCCACTTT	CASSSPDRVGNSPLHF
NA	NA	TRBV3-1/TRBV3-2	TRBJ1-5	TGTGCCAGCAGCCAACGGGAAGGCAATCAGCCCCAGCATTTT	CASSQREGNQPQHF
NA	TRBD1	TRBV6-1	TRBJ2-1	TGTGCCAGCAGTGAATGGCAGGGGGTAAGGCTTGAGCAGTTCTTC	CASSEWQGVRLEQFF
NA	NA	TRBV24-1	TRBJ1-6	TGTGCCACCAGTGACCGGGACACAGGAACTAATTCACCCCTCCACTTT	CATSDRDTGTNSPLHF
NA	NA	TRBV19	TRBJ1-2	TGTGCCAGTAGTATAGGGTCCGGGGACTATGGCTACACCTTC	CASSIGSGDYGYTF
NA	NA	TRBV28	TRBJ1-6	TGTGCCAGCAGCCTACAGTGGGAGGCTAGCTCCTATAATTCACCCCTCCACTTT	CASSLQWEASSYNSPLHF
NA	TRBD2	TRBV3-1/TRBV3-2	TRBJ2-3	TGTGCCAGCAGCCAAGGCCCGGGACTAGTGTCTAGCACAGATACGCAGTATTTT	CASSQGPGLVSSTDTQYF
NA	TRBD1	TRBV12-3/TRBV12-4	TRBJ1-2	TGTGCCAGCAGCAATACAGGGGGCTATGGCTACACCTTC	CASSNTGGYGYTF
NA	NA	TRBV6-1	TRBJ2-1	TGTGCCAGCAGTGAACCGCCCGGCGGGGGCTTCTACAATGAGCAGTTCTTC	CASSEPPGGGFYNEQFF
NA	NA	TRBV2	TRBJ2-7	TGTGCCAGCAGTGAGTACTACGAGCAGTACTTC	CASSEYYEQYF
NA	NA	TRBV3-1/TRBV3-2	TRBJ2-1	TGTGCCAGCAGCCAAGGAACTCTTTCCTACAATGAGCAGTTCTTC	CASSQGTLSYNEQFF
NA	NA	TRBV6-2/TRBV6-3	TRBJ1-2	TGTGCCAGCAGTTACTACGGAGGGGATGGCTACACCTTC	CASSYYGGDGYTF
NA	NA	TRBV19	TRBJ2-7	TGTGCCAGGGTGGGCCAACAATCCTACGAGCAGTACTTC	CARVGQQSYEQYF
NA	NA	TRBV28	TRBJ1-5	TGTGCCAGCAGTCGGGGGACGAATAGCAATCAGCCCCAGCATTTT	CASSRGTNSNQPQHF
NA	NA	TRBV24-1	TRBJ2-5	TGTGCCACCAGTGATGGGGCAAGGGGACAAGAGACCCAGTACTTC	CATSDGARGQETQYF
NA	TRBD1	TRBV18	TRBJ1-4	TGTGCCAGCTCACCGTTCAGACAGGGAATTGCTGAAAAACTGTTTTTT	CASSPFRQGIAEKLFF
few	NA	TRBV11-2	TRBJ1-2	TGTGCCAGCAGCCCGGACAGTAGCTATGGCTACACCTTC	CASSPDSSYGYTF
NA	TRBD1	TRBV6-1	TRBJ1-6	TGTGCCAGCAGTGAAAGCGCAGGGGGCGGAGGTTCACCCCTCCACTTT	CASSESAGGGGSPLHF
NA	NA	TRBV12-5	TRBJ2-1	TGTGCTAGTGGTTTGGTAAGGATGGTAGGACAGACCGACTACAATGAGCAGTTCTTC	CASGLVRMVGQTDYNEQFF
NA	NA	TRBV6-5	TRBJ2-7	TGTGCCAGCAGAACCGGGAACAGCCCCTACGAGCAGTACTTC	CASRTGNSPYEQYF
NA	NA	TRBV10-1	TRBJ2-3	TGCGCCAGCAGTGAGTCGGGAGCGCCGGCAAGCCTCCGTACGCAGTATTTT	CASSESGAPASLRTQYF
NA	TRBD2	TRBV7-3	TRBJ2-3	TGTGCCAGCAGCTCGACTAGCGGGGACACAGATACGCAGTATTTT	CASSSTSGDTDTQYF
NA	TRBD2	TRBV30	TRBJ2-7	TGTGCCTGGAGTCCCCCCGGGACTATTCTCTTC	CAWSPPGTILF
NA	NA	TRBV11-3	TRBJ2-2	TGTGCCAGCAGCCTCAGACTATCCAACCCGAACACCGGGGAGCTGTTTTTT	CASSLRLSNPNTGELFF
NA	TRBD2	TRBV9	TRBJ2-5	TGTGCCAGCAGCGTCGGAATAGCGGGGGTATATGAGACCCAGTACTTC	CASSVGIAGVYETQYF
NA	TRBD1	TRBV2	TRBJ1-2	TGTGCCAGCAGCGCGACAGGGAGTAGCTATGGCTACACCTTC	CASSATGSSYGYTF
NA	NA	TRBV4-3	TRBJ2-7	TGCGCCAGCAGCCAAGCCGTCCAGGAATCCTACGAGCAGTACTTC	CASSQAVQESYEQYF
NA	TRBD1	TRBV5-1	TRBJ2-3	TGCGCCAGCGGGGACAGGGCGAGCACAGATACGCAGTATTTT	CASGDRASTDTQYF
NA	TRBD1	TRBV28	TRBJ1-3	TGTGCCAGCAGTTTGAGGGGGACAGCTGGAAACACCATATATTTT	CASSLRGTAGNTIYF
once	NA	TRBV2	TRBJ1-2	TGTGCCAGCGGACAGAACTACTATGGCTACACCTTC	CASGQNYYGYTF
NA	NA	TRBV21-1	TRBJ1-2	TGTGCCAGCCCACAGGGGGCCCCTCCCTACTATGGCTACACCTTC	CASPQGAPPYYGYTF
NA	NA	TRBV30	TRBJ1-4	TGTGCCTGGTTGGAAGGAGGGGAAGGGCTGTTTTTT	CAWLEGGEGLFF
NA	NA	TRBV9	TRBJ2-2	TGTGCCAGCAGCGAGGGGACCGGGGAGCTGTTTTTT	CASSEGTGELFF
NA	NA	TRBV7-2	TRBJ1-5	TGTGCCAGCAGCTTAGCGCTATCAGGGCATCATCAGCCCCAGCATTTT	CASSLALSGHHQPQHF
NA	TRBD2	TRBV6-5	TRBJ2-1	TGTGCCAGCAGTTACTATCTAGCGGGGGGTAGTAATGAGCAGTTCTTC	CASSYYLAGGSNEQFF
NA	TRBD1	TRBV19	TRBJ1-2	TGTGCCAGCAGGGGGACAGTGCCTGGCTACACCTTC	CASRGTVPGYTF